This entry lists 6 T cell receptor beta chains sequenced from one sample in a study of shared clonotypes between healthy human individuals. Clones were sequenced by immunoSEQ multiplex PCR, and TCRdb holds only the in-frame ones, with some missing. The table includes over a million clones, approximately 97% detected once. Input material: naive CD4+ T cells sorted from blood. Subset defined: CD45RA+ positively selected. The source of these receptors is a man aged 25-45 years in good health.

This chain connects TRBV6-6 to TRBJ2-5; D may match TRBD1 or TRBD2 (6 bases each). The germline V gene has CDR1 MNHNY and CDR2 SVGAGI (reference sequence). The CDR3 spans 16 residues. V shed 0 bases and J shed 4 bases, with 15 bases lying between them. The CDR3, as DNA: TGTGCCAGCAGTTACTCGGGGGGCCTCAGGGGAGAGACCCAGTACTTC. This translates into CASSYSGGLRGETQYF.

This sequence joins TRBV5-1 and TRBJ1-1, with D tentatively TRBD1 (6 bases). The V gene lost 5 bases and the J gene lost 3 bases, with 17 bases spanning the gap. The germline V gene has CDR1 SGHRS and CDR2 YFSETQ. This CDR3 is built from 15 residues. The CDR3 DNA follows: TGCGCCAGCAGGGACGGGGGGGCGATAGACACTGAAGCTTTCTTT. Translation gives CASRDGGAIDTEAFF.

The chain recombines TRBV6-5 with TRBJ1-5, with D possibly being TRBD1 (5 bases). V gave up 5 bases and J gave up 6 bases, with 14 bases separating them. From germline, CDR1 is MNHEY and CDR2 SVGAGI. The CDR3 loop spans 14 amino acids. This chain's CDR3 is CASSTGGFSQPQHF. CDR3 nucleotide sequence: TGTGCCAGCAGTACCGGGGGGTTTAGTCAGCCCCAGCATTTT.

Comment on this clone: At the DNA level, this CDR3 is encoded by other sequences in the same sample as well. The chain combines TRBV28 with TRBJ2-1; D gene ambiguous. The V end lost 1 base, the J end lost 3 bases, and 4 bases lay between the germline ends. The CDR3 is 13 residues long. Germline V gene sequence: CDR1 MDHEN, CDR2 SYDVKM. CDR3 loop: CASSLSGYNEQFF. The DNA of the CDR3 is TGTGCCAGCAGTTTATCGGGCTACAATGAGCAGTTCTTC. Together with reference TRBV28 and TRBJ2-1, the CDR3 gives the full variable domain: DVKVTQSSRYLVKRTGEKVFLECVQDMDHENMFWYRQDPGLGLRLIYFSYDVKMKEKGDIPEGYSVSREKKERFSLILESASTNQTSMYLCASSLSGYNEQFFGPGTRLTVL.

This clone was seen a single time. The rearrangement uses TRBV28 and TRBJ2-7; D is perhaps TRBD2 (5 bases). Germline loops: CDR1 MDHEN, CDR2 SYDVKM. The CDR3 covers 15 residues. V lost 1 base and J 0 bases, leaving 10 bases between the germline ends. CDR3 in DNA: TGTGCCAGCAGTTTATTGGGAGTCAGCTCCTACGAGCAGTACTTC. Its translation: CASSLLGVSSYEQYF.

The table lists this clone with a count of one. This chain uses TRBV6-5 with TRBJ2-5, with D perhaps TRBD1 (6 bases). The length of the CDR3 is 14 residues. V lost 6 bases and J lost 0, with 11 bases in between. Per the germline V gene, CDR1 is MNHEY and CDR2 is SVGAGI. The CDR3 loop is CASSHRQDQETQYF. CDR3 DNA sequence: TGTGCCAGCAGCCACCGACAGGACCAAGAGACCCAGTACTTC.